The clone carrying this T cell receptor (beta chain) came up once. No antigen is known for it. The data originate from a study of breast tumors, draining lymph nodes, adjacent tissues. One entry per CDR3 protein results from TCRdb running MiXCR on the multiplex PCR reads. This table holds 6,000 or so distinct CDR3 sequences, approximately 42% found once. Findings of the study overall: Tumor T cell lymph node origin was a supported hypothesis, not proven. Tumor repertoires ranked between lymph nodes and nontumor tissue in diversity, with V and J gene preferences. Most tumor T cells seemingly derive from lymph node, then expand in tumor. Luminal-like breast cancer showed significantly higher tumor–nontumor repertoire similarity than basal-like.

This TCR was sampled from a female donor with breast cancer. Some clones in this sample may be carry-over from other donors' samples. The source material was tumor-adjacent breast tissue.

The CDR3, as DNA: TGTGCCAGCAGTTGGCACGGCGAGCAGTACTTC. It specifies CASSWHGEQYF. This rearrangement joins TRBV27 to TRBJ2-7; unclear D gene. Germline CDR1 and CDR2: MNHEY and SMNVEV (reference sequence). The CDR3 runs to 11 residues. V gave up 4 bases and J gave up 6 bases, with 7 bases separating them.